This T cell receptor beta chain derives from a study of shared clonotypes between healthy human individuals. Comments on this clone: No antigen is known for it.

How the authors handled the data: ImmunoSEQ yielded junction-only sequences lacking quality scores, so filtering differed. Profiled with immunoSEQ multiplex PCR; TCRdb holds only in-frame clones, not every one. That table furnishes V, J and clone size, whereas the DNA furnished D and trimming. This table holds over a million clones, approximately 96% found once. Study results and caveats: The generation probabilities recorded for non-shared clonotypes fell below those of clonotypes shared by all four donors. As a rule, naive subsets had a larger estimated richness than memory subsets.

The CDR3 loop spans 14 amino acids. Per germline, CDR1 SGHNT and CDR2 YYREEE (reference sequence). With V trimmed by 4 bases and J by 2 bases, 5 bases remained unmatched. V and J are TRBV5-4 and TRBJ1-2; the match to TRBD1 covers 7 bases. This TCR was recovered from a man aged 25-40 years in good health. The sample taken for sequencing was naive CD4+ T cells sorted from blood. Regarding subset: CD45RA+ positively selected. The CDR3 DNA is TGTGCCAGCAGCACCGGACAGGAAAACTATGGCTACACCTTC. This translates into CASSTGQENYGYTF. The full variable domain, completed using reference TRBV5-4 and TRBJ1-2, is ETGVTQSPTHLIKTRGQQVTLRCSSQSGHNTVSWYQQALGQGPQFIFQYYREEENGRGNFPPRFSGLQFPNYSSELNVNALELDDSALYLCASSTGQENYGYTFGSGTRLTVV.